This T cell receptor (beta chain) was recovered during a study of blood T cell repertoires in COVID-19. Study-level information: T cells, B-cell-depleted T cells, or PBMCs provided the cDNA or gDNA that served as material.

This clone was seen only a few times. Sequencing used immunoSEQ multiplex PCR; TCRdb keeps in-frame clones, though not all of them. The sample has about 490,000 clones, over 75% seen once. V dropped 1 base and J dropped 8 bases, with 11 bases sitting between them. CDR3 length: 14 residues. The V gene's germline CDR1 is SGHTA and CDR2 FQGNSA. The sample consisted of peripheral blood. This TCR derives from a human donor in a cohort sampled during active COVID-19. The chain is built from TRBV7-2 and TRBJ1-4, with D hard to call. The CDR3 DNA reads TGTGCCAGCAGCTTAGGTGGCGCGGAGGAAAAACTGTTTTTT. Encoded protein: CASSLGGAEEKLFF. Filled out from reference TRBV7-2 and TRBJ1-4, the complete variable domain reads GAGVSQSPSNKVTEKGKDVELRCDPISGHTALYWYRQSLGQGLEFLIYFQGNSAPDKSGLPSDRFSAERTGGSVSTLTIQRTQQEDSAVYLCASSLGGAEEKLFFGSGTQLSVL.